Listed below are T cell receptor beta chains from one sample, sequenced in a study of blood T cell repertoires in COVID-19. Generated by immunoSEQ multiplex PCR, the TCRdb table keeps only in-frame clones and is missing some. Here the sample spans some 87,000 clones, approximately 92% being singletons. Sequences were obtained from peripheral blood. Receptor source: a woman aged 55-70 years with active COVID-19. CDR3s include the opening cysteine and the closing phenylalanine or tryptophan. The D gene is left open where the match is weak. A row's size may be missing; if present it is once, few, many or a size class.

V	length	J	D	size	CDR3	DNA
TRBV7-2	16	TRBJ2-3	TRBD2	NA	CASSFGTSGRTDTQYF	TGTGCCAGCAGCTTTGGGACTAGCGGGCGCACAGATACGCAGTATTTT
TRBV2	13	TRBJ2-5	NA	NA	CASSGRGQETQYF	TGTGCCAGCAGTGGTCGCGGCCAAGAGACCCAGTACTTC
TRBV5-1	14	TRBJ1-1	TRBD1	NA	CASSIQGGNTEAFF	TGCGCCAGCAGCATACAGGGGGGCAACACTGAAGCTTTCTTT
TRBV28	15	TRBJ2-7	TRBD2	NA	CASSHRLAGDREQYF	TGTGCCAGCAGTCACCGCCTAGCGGGAGATCGCGAGCAGTACTTC
TRBV28	12	TRBJ1-2	NA	NA	CASSVNNYGYTF	TGTGCCAGCAGTGTAAATAACTATGGCTACACCTTC
TRBV5-4	15	TRBJ1-1	TRBD1	once	CASSPRTGGSRGAFF	TGTGCCAGCAGCCCGAGGACAGGGGGGAGCAGGGGAGCTTTCTTT
TRBV7-9	16	TRBJ2-3	TRBD2	NA	CASSFRRDYRTDTQYF	TGTGCCAGCAGCTTTAGAAGGGACTACCGCACAGATACGCAGTATTTT
TRBV6-5	13	TRBJ2-1	NA	NA	CASNAGEYNEQFF	TGTGCCAGCAATGCCGGGGAGTACAATGAGCAGTTCTTC
TRBV18	15	TRBJ2-2	NA	NA	CASPRGETNTGELFF	TGTGCCAGCCCCCGGGGAGAAACGAACACCGGGGAGCTGTTTTTT
TRBV28	15	TRBJ1-1	NA	NA	CASSLVAGRGTEAFF	TGTGCCAGCAGTTTAGTCGCGGGGAGGGGCACTGAAGCTTTCTTT
TRBV29-1	13	TRBJ1-2	TRBD1	NA	CSVLPGTGFGYTF	TGCAGCGTTCTTCCGGGGACAGGGTTTGGCTACACCTTC
TRBV5-1	14	TRBJ2-7	NA	NA	CASSHPRGSGEQYF	TGCGCCAGCAGCCATCCTAGGGGGTCGGGCGAGCAGTACTTC
TRBV6-1	13	TRBJ2-1	NA	NA	CASSELVRGEQFF	TGTGCCAGCAGTGAGTTGGTGCGTGGTGAGCAGTTCTTC
TRBV7-9	12	TRBJ1-1	NA	NA	CASSFLETEAFF	TGTGCCAGCAGCTTCTTGGAGACTGAAGCTTTCTTT
TRBV11-2	15	TRBJ1-2	NA	NA	CASSLDRSGFDGYTF	TGTGCCAGCAGCTTAGATCGGTCAGGGTTTGATGGCTACACCTTC
TRBV11-3	12	TRBJ2-1	NA	NA	CASSFPYNEQFF	TGTGCCAGCAGCTTCCCGTACAATGAGCAGTTCTTC
TRBV24-1	15	TRBJ2-1	TRBD2	NA	CATSVGLAPYNEQFF	TGTGCCACCAGTGTCGGACTAGCGCCTTACAATGAGCAGTTCTTC
TRBV19	13	TRBJ2-7	NA	NA	CASSIIQGYEQYF	TGTGCCAGTAGTATTATACAGGGCTACGAGCAGTACTTC
TRBV28	13	TRBJ1-1	NA	NA	CASSLRGNTEAFF	TGTGCCAGCAGTCTCCGGGGGAACACTGAAGCTTTCTTT
TRBV6-1	14	TRBJ2-3	NA	NA	CASSEAAGTDTQYF	TGTGCCAGCAGTGAAGCGGCGGGGACAGATACGCAGTATTTT
TRBV3-1/TRBV3-2	15	TRBJ2-2	NA	NA	CASSQDETNGRELFF	TGTGCCAGCAGCCAAGATGAAACTAATGGCCGGGAGCTGTTTTTT
TRBV28	15	TRBJ1-1	NA	NA	CASSRPGHWNTEAFF	TGTGCCAGCAGTCGACCGGGACACTGGAACACTGAAGCTTTCTTT
TRBV6-5	16	TRBJ2-3	TRBD2	NA	CASSYKTSGSGDTQYF	TGTGCCAGCAGTTACAAGACTAGCGGGAGTGGAGATACGCAGTATTTT
TRBV5-1	15	TRBJ2-5	NA	NA	CASSILGTSQETQYF	TGCGCCAGCAGCATACTAGGGACATCCCAAGAGACCCAGTACTTC
TRBV6-1	16	TRBJ1-4	NA	NA	CASSERLRPTNEKLFF	TGTGCCAGCAGTGAACGGTTGAGGCCAACTAATGAAAAACTGTTTTTT